One T cell receptor beta chain is described in this entry. Sequenced by immunoSEQ multiplex PCR; TCRdb stores in-frame clones only, minus some. In the table there are 2,100,000 or so clones, approximately 95% of which are singletons. Trimming removed 6 bases at V and 4 bases at J, with 7 bases between. This CDR3 contains 12 residues. The germline V gene has CDR1 MRHNA and CDR2 SNTAGT. This entry comes from a study of shared clonotypes between healthy human individuals. The specimen sequenced was naive CD4+ T cells sorted from blood. Subset: CD45RA+ positively selected. The chain carries TRBV6-4 and TRBJ2-1, with D uncertain. The TCR was taken from a man younger than 35 in good health. CDR3 amino acids: CASRSPYNEQFF. For the CDR3, the DNA is TGTGCCAGCAGGTCTCCTTACAATGAGCAGTTCTTC.